This T cell receptor (beta chain) was documented in a study of blood T cell repertoires in COVID-19. Study context: T cells, B-cell-depleted T cells, or PBMCs provided the cDNA or gDNA that served as material.

Assay: immunoSEQ multiplex PCR; the TCRdb copy retains only in-frame clones and omits some. The repertoire holds 150,000 to 200,000 clones, with more than 75% as singletons. The CDR3 is 14 amino acids. This clone was counted between two and nine times. The chain combines TRBV21-1 with TRBJ1-5. TRBV21-1 has pseudogene status. Material: PBMCs or T cells enriched from blood (not recorded which). The sequence was collected from a man aged 40-55 years who had recovered from COVID-19. CDR3 in amino acids: CASGGGTRNQPQHF. The CDR3 DNA reads as TGTGCCAGCGGTGGAGGAACTCGCAATCAGCCCCAGCATTTT.